These T cell receptor beta chains were read from a single sample in a study of molecular identifiers for immune sequencing clone quantification. TCRdb reanalysed the PCR reads using MiXCR and keeps one entry per CDR3 protein. The data hold some 580,000 distinct CDR3 sequences, with about 25% observed a single time. Sequenced sample: naive CD8+ T cells from blood, with Jurkat cell RNA spiked in. The receptors shown here come from a human donor in good health. Some libraries in this study had Jurkat cell RNA spiked in. CDR3s include the opening cysteine and the closing phenylalanine or tryptophan. The order of the fields is J gene, clone size, V gene, D gene, CDR3 protein, CDR3 DNA. The D gene is left open where the match is weak. Where a row states a size, it is once, few, many or the class of an expanded clone; other rows omit it.

j_gene: TRBJ2-1
abundance: many
v_gene: TRBV5-1
d_gene: -
CDR3aa: CASSLFAGEQFF
CDR3nt: TGCGCCAGCAGCTTGTTCGCGGGGGAGCAGTTCTTC

j_gene: TRBJ1-1
abundance: many
v_gene: TRBV7-9
d_gene: -
CDR3aa: CASRGTPRPEAFF
CDR3nt: TGTGCCAGTCGGGGGACGCCCCGACCTGAAGCTTTCTTT

j_gene: TRBJ2-7
abundance: many
v_gene: TRBV5-4
d_gene: TRBD1
CDR3aa: CASSLWTGTYEQYF
CDR3nt: TGTGCCAGCAGCTTGTGGACAGGCACCTACGAGCAGTACTTC

j_gene: TRBJ2-1
abundance: once
v_gene: TRBV4-1
d_gene: TRBD2
CDR3aa: CASSLEPGLAGGGEQFF
CDR3nt: TGCGCCAGCAGTCTCGAACCGGGACTAGCGGGGGGTGGTGAGCAGTTCTTC

j_gene: TRBJ2-7
abundance: -
v_gene: TRBV29-1
d_gene: -
CDR3aa: CGVEDPQGLGYEQYF
CDR3nt: TGCGGCGTTGAAGATCCGCAGGGGTTGGGTTACGAGCAGTACTTC

j_gene: TRBJ2-6
abundance: few
v_gene: TRBV7-9
d_gene: TRBD1
CDR3aa: CASSSRGQVEFLTF
CDR3nt: TGTGCCAGCAGCTCCCGGGGACAGGTTGAGTTTCTGACTTTC

j_gene: TRBJ1-1
abundance: few
v_gene: TRBV6-5
d_gene: -
CDR3aa: CASSDWSEAFF
CDR3nt: TGTGCCAGCAGCGACTGGTCTGAAGCTTTCTTT

j_gene: TRBJ2-3
abundance: few
v_gene: TRBV12-3/TRBV12-4
d_gene: TRBD2
CDR3aa: CASRFLTFGTSGATDTQYF
CDR3nt: TGTGCCAGCAGGTTCCTTACGTTCGGGACTAGCGGGGCCACAGATACGCAGTATTTT

j_gene: TRBJ2-7
abundance: few
v_gene: TRBV11-2
d_gene: -
CDR3aa: CASSPITSVQYF
CDR3nt: TGTGCCAGCAGCCCGATTACGTCAGTGCAGTACTTC

j_gene: TRBJ1-5
abundance: many
v_gene: TRBV3-1
d_gene: -
CDR3aa: CASSPEYSSNQPQHF
CDR3nt: TGTGCCAGCAGCCCCGAATACAGTAGCAATCAGCCCCAGCATTTT

j_gene: TRBJ1-1
abundance: few
v_gene: TRBV7-3
d_gene: -
CDR3aa: CASSPPGSTEAFF
CDR3nt: TGTGCCAGCAGCCCTCCGGGTAGCACTGAAGCTTTCTTT

j_gene: TRBJ2-3
abundance: many
v_gene: TRBV4-3
d_gene: -
CDR3aa: CASSQGGATSTDTQYF
CDR3nt: TGCGCCAGCAGCCAAGGAGGTGCAACTAGCACAGATACGCAGTATTTT

j_gene: TRBJ2-3
abundance: many
v_gene: TRBV5-4
d_gene: -
CDR3aa: CASSLLSGMTSTDTQYF
CDR3nt: TGTGCCAGCAGCTTGTTGTCGGGGATGACTAGCACAGATACGCAGTATTTT

j_gene: TRBJ2-7
abundance: -
v_gene: TRBV11-3
d_gene: -
CDR3aa: CASSLRPSYEQYF
CDR3nt: TGTGCCAGCAGCTTAAGACCCTCTTACGAGCAGTACTTC